This T cell receptor (beta chain) is from a study of blood T cell repertoires in COVID-19. Background on the study: There were acute and convalescent COVID-19 samples, and they came from the United States, Italy and Spain. Nucleic acid was either cDNA or gDNA, and it came from T cells, B-cell-depleted T cells, or PBMCs.

Germline V lookup: CDR1 LNHDA, CDR2 SQIVND (reference sequence). V was cut by 9 bases and J by 2 bases, with 10 bases left in between. The CDR3 length is 13 residues. In the original analysis: Scientists estimated how many nucleated cells there were by amplifying reference gene primers. Assay used: immunoSEQ multiplex PCR; TCRdb lists only in-frame clones, some missing. For V, J and clone size, that table is used; D and trimming come from the DNA. The sample carries more than 250,000 clones, roughly 87% recorded once. This clone was counted only a few times. The TCR sequence derives from a man aged 50-59 years with active or convalescent COVID-19. This chain joins TRBV19 and TRBJ2-2; possible D gene TRBD1, 5 bases. The sample taken for sequencing was peripheral blood. CDR3 bases: TGTGCCAGCCAGGACATTAACACCGGGGAGCTGTTTTTT. Protein sequence: CASQDINTGELFF.